A single sample is the source of the 31 T cell receptor beta chains below, sequenced in a study of beta chain features in type 1 diabetes. These receptors are not linked to any known antigen. All of the isolated RNA was reverse transcribed, so expressed TCRB transcripts were sequenced. Sequencing was performed with immunoSEQ multiplex PCR; in TCRdb, only in-frame clones are kept and a portion is missing. This sample has 100,000 to 150,000 clones, with approximately 15% found just once. General study results and limits: In every one of the four CD4+ subsets, TCRB CDR3s were moderately but significantly shorter in Type 1 diabetes patients.

Sequencing was performed on central memory CD4+ T cells from blood. The receptors were gathered from a man between 18 and 29 years old with type 1 diabetes.

This clone turned up a few times. V gene TRBV4-3 combines with J gene TRBJ1-4; TRBD1 matches at 9 bases. The trim removed 1 base at V and 8 bases at J, leaving 5 bases unmatched. Germline assignment: CDR1 LGHNA and CDR2 YSLEER. This CDR3 comprises 15 residues. CDR3 in DNA: TGCGCCAGCAGCCAAGTGGGACAGGGCAACGAAAAACTGTTTTTT. Residues: CASSQVGQGNEKLFF.

The sample holds a few counts of this clone. The chain links TRBV5-4 to TRBJ2-3; D gene ambiguous. Germline CDR1 SGHNT, CDR2 YYREEE (reference sequence). V was clipped by 2 bases and J by 2 bases, with 9 bases between them. The CDR3 is 14 residues long. The CDR3 nucleotides are TGTGCCAGCAGCTTTAAGGGCCCCACAGATACGCAGTATTTT. Protein sequence: CASSFKGPTDTQYF. Full variable domain (rest looked up from reference TRBV5-4 and TRBJ2-3): ETGVTQSPTHLIKTRGQQVTLRCSSQSGHNTVSWYQQALGQGPQFIFQYYREEENGRGNFPPRFSGLQFPNYSSELNVNALELDDSALYLCASSFKGPTDTQYFGPGTRLTVL.

A note on this clone: This sample includes further DNA sequences coding for the same CDR3. Here the CDR3 reads CASSLWGPGETQYF. The CDR3 DNA follows: TGCGCCAGCAGCTTGTGGGGGCCTGGCGAGACCCAGTACTTC. The chain employs TRBV5-1 and TRBJ2-5; D is perhaps TRBD1 (6 bases). V shed 1 base and J shed 5 bases, with 12 bases lying between them. The germline V gene has CDR1 SGHRS and CDR2 YFSETQ. CDR3 length: 14 amino acids. The full variable domain, rest sourced from reference TRBV5-1 and TRBJ2-5, is KAGVTQTPRYLIKTRGQQVTLSCSPISGHRSVSWYQQTPGQGLQFLFEYFSETQRNKGNFPGRFSGRQFSNSRSEMNVSTLELGDSALYLCASSLWGPGETQYFGPGTRLLVL.

This clone was seen only a few times. J is TRBJ1-4 and V is TRBV18; possible D gene TRBD1, 6 bases. Germline V gene sequence: CDR1 KGHSH, CDR2 LQKENI. V gave up 6 bases and J gave up 8 bases, with 13 bases separating them. The CDR3 totals 13 residues. CDR3 in DNA: TGTGCCAGCTCGCTGGACAGCTGGGAAAAACTGTTTTTT. Residues: CASSLDSWEKLFF.

This clone was seen at least ten times. This sample includes further DNA sequences coding for the same CDR3. The chain links TRBV5-1 to TRBJ1-5; D gene unclear. V was cut by 0 bases and J by 1 base, with 8 bases left in between. The CDR3 is 15 amino acids. Germline values: CDR1 SGHRS, CDR2 YFSETQ. CDR3: CASSLEGLSNQPQHF. The CDR3 bases are TGCGCCAGCAGCTTGGAGGGTCTGAGCAATCAGCCCCAGCATTTT.

This clone was found once. The DNA of the CDR3 is TGCAGTGCTTACACTAACTATGGCTACACCTTC. Translated: CSAYTNYGYTF. This chain joins TRBV20-1 and TRBJ1-2, with D unresolved. Germline V lookup: CDR1 DFQATT, CDR2 SNEGSKA (reference sequence). V shed 5 bases and J shed 0 bases, with 4 bases lying between them. This CDR3 has 11 amino acids.

V is TRBV15 and J is TRBJ2-5, with 9 positions matching TRBD2. The CDR3 length is 12 residues. CDR1 is LNHNV, CDR2 YYDKDF, per germline (reference sequence). Trimming removed 6 bases from V and 4 bases from J; junction bases left unmatched: 0. In nucleotides, the CDR3 is TGTGCCACCAGACTAGCGGGAGAGACCCAGTACTTC. Translating gives CATRLAGETQYF.

This clone came up a few times. This chain connects TRBV30 to TRBJ2-7, with D possibly being TRBD1 (5 bases). Germline assignment: CDR1 GTSNPN and CDR2 SVGIG (reference sequence). V lost 1 base, J lost 0 bases, and 7 bases lay in between. The CDR3 loop spans 13 amino acids. The CDR3 coding sequence is TGTGCCTGGAGTGACAGGACCTCCTACGAGCAGTACTTC. Residues: CAWSDRTSYEQYF.

This clone was seen only a few times. J is TRBJ2-1 and V is TRBV27; 9 bases are shared with TRBD2. Germline lookup yields CDR1 MNHEY and CDR2 SMNVEV (reference sequence). There are 16 residues in the CDR3. V shed 2 bases, J shed 4 bases, and the junction held 6 bases outside the gene matches. DNA for the CDR3: TGTGCCAGCAGTTTAATCAAAACTAGCGGGTACAATGAGCAGTTCTTC. This gives the protein CASSLIKTSGYNEQFF.

V usage is TRBV25-1 and J usage is TRBJ1-1, with D possibly matching TRBD1 (6 bases). Germline V gene sequence: CDR1 MGHDK, CDR2 SYGVNS. Trimming took 10 bases from V and 10 from J, leaving 16 bases between them. The CDR3 extends over 11 amino acids. The DNA of the CDR3 is TGTGCCACTTCAACAGGGTCAAGAGCTTTCTTT. Its translation: CATSTGSRAFF.

The table lists this clone with a few counts. The chain recombines TRBV6-5 with TRBJ2-1; a possible D gene is TRBD1 (6 bases). The length of the CDR3 is 15 residues. Trimming removed 8 bases at V and 4 bases at J, with 18 bases between. Germline V gene data show CDR1 as MNHEY and CDR2 as SVGAGI. The CDR3, as DNA: TGTGCCAGCGCTCGTCCAGGGACACCGTACAATGAGCAGTTCTTC. Translating gives CASARPGTPYNEQFF.

The chain links TRBV30 to TRBJ1-5; unclear D gene. The CDR3 is made up of 15 amino acids. V lost 0 bases, J lost 5 bases, and 14 bases lay in between. Germline assignment: CDR1 GTSNPN and CDR2 SVGIG (reference sequence). Here the CDR3 reads CAWSVKKPDDQPQHF. Written as DNA, the CDR3 is TGTGCCTGGAGTGTCAAGAAACCGGATGATCAGCCCCAGCATTTT.

In its sample, this clone was seen many times. The chain links TRBV29-1 to TRBJ2-5; 11 bases fit TRBD2. The CDR3 is made up of 12 amino acids. V lost 7 bases, J lost 5 bases, and 3 bases stayed unmatched. Germline V CDR1 and CDR2: SQVTM, ANQGSEA. This chain's CDR3 is CSAGTSGETQYF. CDR3 sequence (DNA): TGCAGCGCTGGGACTAGCGGTGAGACCCAGTACTTC.

The rearrangement uses TRBV20-1 and TRBJ2-1; D remains unclear. Germline V gives CDR1 DFQATT, CDR2 SNEGSKA (reference sequence). The CDR3 covers 11 residues. V gave up 0 bases and J gave up 5 bases, with 2 bases separating them. The CDR3 DNA is TGCAGTGCTAGAGACGACAATGAGCAGTTCTTC. Its protein product is CSARDDNEQFF.

This clone was seen a handful of times. The chain is built from TRBV30 and TRBJ2-7; no firm D call. The V and J ends lost 3 bases and 6 bases respectively, with 15 bases between them. The CDR3 is made up of 13 amino acids. The germline gives CDR1 GTSNPN, CDR2 SVGIG (reference sequence). In DNA form, the CDR3 reads TGTGCCTGGAGGTCGGCCCCGGGTAGCGAGCAGTACTTC. It codes for CAWRSAPGSEQYF. The full variable domain, with the rest looked up from reference TRBV30 and TRBJ2-7, is SQTIHQWPATLVQPVGSPLSLECTVEGTSNPNLYWYRQAAGRGLQLLFYSVGIGQISSEVPQNLSASRPQDRQFILSSKKLLLSDSGFYLCAWRSAPGSEQYFGPGTRLTVT.

This clone was seen only a few times. The V call is TRBV6-4, the J call TRBJ2-1; D remains ambiguous. CDR1 and CDR2 from the germline V gene are MRHNA and SNTAGT. This CDR3 comprises 12 residues. The V end lost 5 bases, the J end lost 9 bases, and 11 bases lay between the germline ends. CDR3 residues: CASSQGPGEQFF. The CDR3 nucleotides are TGTGCCAGCAGTCAAGGACCGGGTGAGCAGTTCTTC.

In its sample, this clone was seen a few times. The chain recombines TRBV9 with TRBJ2-3; D ambiguous. Germline lookup yields CDR1 SGDLS and CDR2 YYNGEE. The length of the CDR3 is 13 residues. V was cut by 3 bases and J by 2 bases, with 7 bases left in between. This chain's CDR3 is CASSEENTDTQYF. In nucleotides, the CDR3 is TGTGCCAGCAGCGAGGAGAACACAGATACGCAGTATTTT.

This sequence joins TRBV5-1 and TRBJ2-1; 8 bases are a match to TRBD2. The germline gives CDR1 SGHRS, CDR2 YFSETQ. The V and J ends lost 4 bases and 7 bases, in that order; junction bases with no gene match: 19. The CDR3 totals 18 residues. CDR3 region: CASSPTGLAISPRNEQFF. Written as DNA, the CDR3 is TGCGCCAGCAGCCCCACCGGACTAGCCATTTCCCCTAGGAATGAGCAGTTCTTC.

This sequence joins TRBV28 and TRBJ2-7; a weak D match, TRBD2 (5 bases). Per the germline V gene, CDR1 is MDHEN and CDR2 is SYDVKM. There are 17 residues in the CDR3. Trimming stripped 3 bases from V and 0 bases from J, with 18 bases between. CDR3 sequence: CASSFPDSRRSSYEQYF. Written as DNA, the CDR3 is TGTGCCAGCAGTTTCCCGGACTCACGTAGGAGCTCCTACGAGCAGTACTTC.

The table lists this clone with a few counts. The chain has TRBV25-1 and TRBJ1-5, with 7 bases fitting TRBD1. Germline CDR1 is MGHDK and CDR2 is SYGVNS. J was trimmed by 2 bases and V by 2 bases; bases with no gene match: 3. The CDR3 runs 15 residues. CDR3 DNA: TGTGCCAGCAGTGAAGGCACAGGGGGCAATCAGCCCCAGCATTTT. This gives the protein CASSEGTGGNQPQHF.

V gene TRBV4-1 combines with J gene TRBJ1-5; 10 nucleotides align to TRBD1. CDR3 length equals 15 residues. V gave up 4 bases and J gave up 4 bases; unmatched junction bases: 4. Germline V gives CDR1 MGHRA, CDR2 YSYEKL. The CDR3 loop reads CASSRGTGVNQPQHF. The CDR3 DNA follows: TGCGCCAGCAGCCGTGGGACAGGGGTGAATCAGCCCCAGCATTTT.

The table lists this clone with a few counts. This chain's CDR3 is CSGARGDGTDTQYF. CDR3 DNA sequence: TGCAGCGGCGCCAGGGGAGATGGCACAGATACGCAGTATTTT. The chain links TRBV29-1 to TRBJ2-3, with D maybe TRBD1 (6 bases). With 7 bases removed from V and 1 base from J, the gap between germline ends came to 15 bases. Germline CDR1 reads SQVTM; CDR2 reads ANQGSEA. The CDR3 totals 14 residues.

The table lists this clone with a few counts. The chain joins TRBV5-1 to TRBJ2-7; either TRBD1 or TRBD2 may supply D (5 bases each). CDR3 length: 17 residues. From germline, CDR1 is SGHRS and CDR2 YFSETQ. V was pared by 4 bases and J by 7 bases, with 27 bases between. The DNA for the CDR3 is TGCGCCAGCAGCGCCTCCTACCCTCAGCAGGGAGAGGGGGAGCAGTACTTC. Protein: CASSASYPQQGEGEQYF.

The chain joins TRBV29-1 to TRBJ2-4, with unresolved D. V shed 5 bases and J shed 3 bases, with 17 bases lying between them. The CDR3 is 15 amino acids. CDR1 and CDR2 (germline): SQVTM, ANQGSEA. CDR3 loop: CSVTPGTVGKNIQYF. The CDR3 DNA follows: TGCAGCGTTACTCCCGGAACAGTCGGCAAAAACATTCAGTACTTC.

V gene TRBV19 combines with J gene TRBJ2-3; D may be TRBD2 (5 bases). The germline CDR1 and CDR2 sequences are LNHDA and SQIVND (reference sequence). The CDR3 runs to 14 residues. V lost 3 bases and J lost 2, with 9 bases in between. For the CDR3, the DNA is TGTGCCAGTAGTATGGGAGATGACACAGATACGCAGTATTTT. It codes for CASSMGDDTDTQYF.

J is TRBJ2-7 and V is TRBV6-5; 7 nucleotides line up with TRBD1. The CDR3 runs to 15 residues. V lost 6 bases to trimming and J lost 3 bases; unmatched junction nucleotides: 11. Per germline, CDR1 MNHEY and CDR2 SVGAGI. As DNA, the CDR3 is TGTGCCAGCAGCCTTCAGGGACAGATTAACTACGAGCAGTACTTC. This translates into CASSLQGQINYEQYF.

The rearrangement joins TRBV14 to TRBJ1-1; D is unresolved. The CDR3 is made up of 16 amino acids. Trimming cost V 0 bases and J 2 bases, with 13 bases left between them. Germline V lookup: CDR1 SGHDN, CDR2 FVKESK. The CDR3 here is CASSQESVLPNTEAFF. CDR3 DNA sequence: TGTGCCAGCAGCCAAGAATCAGTGCTCCCCAACACTGAAGCTTTCTTT.

V usage is TRBV5-6 and J usage is TRBJ2-7, with 13 bases matching TRBD2. Trimming cost V 6 bases and J 6 bases; bases outside gene matches: 12. Germline V gene lookup returns CDR1 SGHDT and CDR2 YYEEEE. The CDR3 extends over 16 amino acids. The CDR3 loop is CASMKLTSGRSGEQYF. The CDR3 region has the DNA TGTGCCAGCATGAAGTTGACTAGCGGGAGGTCGGGCGAGCAGTACTTC. Full variable domain (rest looked up from reference TRBV5-6 and TRBJ2-7): DAGVTQSPTHLIKTRGQQVTLRCSPKSGHDTVSWYQQALGQGPQFIFQYYEEEERQRGNFPDRFSGHQFPNYSSELNVNALLLGDSALYLCASMKLTSGRSGEQYFGPGTRLTVT.

The V call is TRBV7-2, the J call TRBJ2-7; 8 nucleotides match TRBD1. The trim removed 2 bases at V and 9 bases at J, leaving 3 bases unmatched. CDR1 and CDR2 from the germline V gene are SGHTA and FQGNSA. The CDR3 consists of 12 residues. The CDR3 reads CASSLQGAAQYF. DNA for the CDR3: TGTGCCAGCAGCTTACAGGGGGCGGCGCAGTACTTC. Variable domain in full (rest from reference TRBV7-2 and TRBJ2-7): GAGVSQSPSNKVTEKGKDVELRCDPISGHTALYWYRQSLGQGLEFLIYFQGNSAPDKSGLPSDRFSAERTGGSVSTLTIQRTQQEDSAVYLCASSLQGAAQYFGPGTRLTVT.

The rearrangement joins TRBV27 to TRBJ2-5, with a possible D match to TRBD1 (6 bases). The CDR3 length is 12 residues. Trimming removed 8 bases at V and 2 bases at J, with 9 bases between. Germline V gene sequence: CDR1 MNHEY, CDR2 SMNVEV (reference sequence). The CDR3 sequence: CASGQQQETQYF. The CDR3 bases are TGTGCCAGCGGACAGCAACAAGAGACCCAGTACTTC.

The chain has TRBV5-1 and TRBJ2-1, with 11 bases identical to TRBD2. With 6 bases clipped from V and 5 bases from J, the junction kept 7 bases outside the gene matches. The length of the CDR3 is 15 residues. Germline CDR1 is SGHRS and CDR2 is YFSETQ. CDR3 DNA sequence: TGCGCCAGCACCAAAGGGACTAGCGGTAACAATGAGCAGTTCTTC. Residues: CASTKGTSGNNEQFF.